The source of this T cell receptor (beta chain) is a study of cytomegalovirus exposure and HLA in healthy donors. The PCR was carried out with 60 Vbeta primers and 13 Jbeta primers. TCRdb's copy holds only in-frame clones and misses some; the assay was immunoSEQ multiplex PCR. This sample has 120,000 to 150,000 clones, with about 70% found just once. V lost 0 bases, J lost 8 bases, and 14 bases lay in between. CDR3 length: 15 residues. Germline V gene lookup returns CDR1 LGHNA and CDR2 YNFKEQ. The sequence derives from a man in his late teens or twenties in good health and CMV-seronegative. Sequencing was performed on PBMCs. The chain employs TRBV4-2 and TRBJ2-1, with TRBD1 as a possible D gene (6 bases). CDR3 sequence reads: CASSQDRGARDEQFF. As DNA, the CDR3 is TGTGCCAGCAGCCAAGACAGGGGAGCGAGGGATGAGCAGTTCTTC.